Listed here are 12 T cell receptor beta chains from one sample, sequenced in a study of blood T cell repertoires in COVID-19. Repertoires were generated with immunoSEQ multiplex PCR, while TCRdb's copy carries only in-frame clones and drops some. The table lists 30,000 to 35,000 clones, roughly 84% of them singletons, with over 11% in the top ten. Sequenced: peripheral blood. The receptors stem from a man in his 60s with active COVID-19.

This clone has a single count. The V call is TRBV7-3, the J call TRBJ1-6; a possible D gene is TRBD1 (6 bases). The germline V gene encodes CDR1 SGHTA and CDR2 FQGTGA. The CDR3 consists of 14 residues. Trimming pared 2 bases from V and 8 bases from J, leaving 10 bases between. The CDR3 sequence is CASSLGQMDSPLHF. The CDR3 DNA follows: TGTGCCAGCAGCTTAGGACAGATGGATTCACCCCTCCACTTT.

This sequence joins TRBV13 and TRBJ2-3, with TRBD1 matching 8 bases. Germline V gene sequence: CDR1 PRHDT, CDR2 FYEKMQ (reference sequence). J gave up 4 bases and V 4 bases, and 7 bases lay outside the gene matches. This CDR3 contains 15 residues. This CDR3 reads CASSSSYRGADTQYF. The CDR3, as DNA: TGTGCCAGCAGCTCCAGCTACAGGGGGGCAGATACGCAGTATTTT.

This clone was seen just once. The chain couples TRBV18 to TRBJ2-3; 7 bases align to TRBD2. The CDR3 totals 16 residues. Unmatched junction bases numbered 9, after V lost 3 bases and J lost 3 bases. From germline, CDR1 is KGHSH and CDR2 LQKENI. The chain's CDR3 is CASSPRASGATDTQYF. DNA for the CDR3: TGTGCCAGCTCACCCCGGGCCAGCGGGGCAACAGATACGCAGTATTTT.

The chain is built from TRBV27 and TRBJ1-2; D unclear. Looked up from germline, CDR1 is MNHEY and CDR2 is SMNVEV (reference sequence). V lost 6 bases and J lost 3, with 14 bases in between. The CDR3 length is 14 residues. The CDR3, as DNA: TGTGCCAGCAGATTAAGGGAGGAAGACTATGGCTACACCTTC. It specifies CASRLREEDYGYTF.

This clone appeared once. The J gene is TRBJ2-1, the V gene TRBV15; D might be TRBD2 (5 bases). V lost 8 bases, J lost 8 bases, and 19 bases lay in between. Germline V gene lookup returns CDR1 LNHNV and CDR2 YYDKDF (reference sequence). CDR3 size: 14 residues. The CDR3 loop is CATSDGEWVDEQFF. The DNA for the CDR3 is TGTGCCACCTCGGACGGGGAGTGGGTCGATGAGCAGTTCTTC.

This clone has just a few counts. This chain uses TRBV6-6 with TRBJ1-5; 7 positions agree with TRBD1. The CDR3 contains 14 residues. Germline V gene data show CDR1 as MNHNY and CDR2 as SVGAGI (reference sequence). V dropped 6 bases and J dropped 2; count of bases not matched to a gene: 4. The CDR3 bases are TGTGCCAGCAGGCTAACAGGGGGCAATCAGCCCCAGCATTTT. Translation gives CASRLTGGNQPQHF.

The chain joins TRBV10-3 to TRBJ2-1, with TRBD2 identical over 14 bases. J was trimmed by 8 bases and V by 6 bases; bases with no gene match: 6. CDR3 length: 15 amino acids. CDR1 ENHRY and CDR2 SYGVKD come from the germline V gene. CDR3 nucleotides: TGTGCCATCAGAGGGACTAGCGGGGGATGGGATGAGCAGTTCTTC. This sequence encodes CAIRGTSGGWDEQFF.

The chain joins TRBV9 to TRBJ2-2; 11 positions match TRBD2. This CDR3 has 17 amino acids. Germline V lookup: CDR1 SGDLS, CDR2 YYNGEE. V lost 4 bases to trimming and J lost 7 bases; unmatched junction nucleotides: 12. CDR3 bases: TGTGCCAGCAGCTCCCGAACTAGCGGGAGTTACGGCGGGGAGCTGTTTTTT. It specifies CASSSRTSGSYGGELFF. Together with reference TRBV9 and TRBJ2-2, the CDR3 gives the full variable domain: DSGVTQTPKHLITATGQRVTLRCSPRSGDLSVYWYQQSLDQGLQFLIQYYNGEERAKGNILERFSAQQFPDLHSELNLSSLELGDSALYFCASSSRTSGSYGGELFFGEGSRLTVL.

This clone was seen a single time. The V and J genes are TRBV9 and TRBJ1-6, with a possible D match to TRBD1 (6 bases). Trimming left V 0 bases short and J 5 bases short, with 12 bases between. The CDR3 totals 16 residues. The V gene's germline CDR1 is SGDLS and CDR2 YYNGEE. CDR3 bases: TGTGCCAGCAGCGTAGGGTCAGGGGTCGATAATTCACCCCTCCACTTT. Encoded protein: CASSVGSGVDNSPLHF. Full variable domain (rest looked up from reference TRBV9 and TRBJ1-6): DSGVTQTPKHLITATGQRVTLRCSPRSGDLSVYWYQQSLDQGLQFLIQYYNGEERAKGNILERFSAQQFPDLHSELNLSSLELGDSALYFCASSVGSGVDNSPLHFGNGTRLTVT.

The chain is built from TRBV25-1 and TRBJ1-2; possible D gene TRBD1, 6 bases. This CDR3 contains 12 residues. The germline V gene encodes CDR1 MGHDK and CDR2 SYGVNS. The V end lost 9 bases, the J end lost 3 bases, and 11 bases lay between the germline ends. CDR3 DNA sequence: TGTGCCAGTGGGGACACTTACTATGGCTACACCTTC. It specifies CASGDTYYGYTF.

This rearrangement joins TRBV7-9 to TRBJ2-5, with D perhaps matching TRBD2 (6 bases). Germline lookup yields CDR1 SEHNR and CDR2 FQNEAQ (reference sequence). There are 14 residues in the CDR3. V was trimmed by 7 bases and J by 5 bases, leaving 17 bases between them. This CDR3 reads CASNLGSRRETQYF. The CDR3 region has the DNA TGTGCCAGCAACCTCGGGAGTCGGCGGGAGACCCAGTACTTC.

The chain links TRBV19 to TRBJ2-2; 11 bases line up with TRBD2. The germline V gene encodes CDR1 LNHDA and CDR2 SQIVND (reference sequence). V trimming: 7 bases; J trimming: 3 bases; junction bases outside the gene matches: 7. This CDR3 region has 16 residues. The CDR3 reads CASTPLTSGDTGELFF. The CDR3 nucleotides are TGTGCCAGTACCCCCCTGACTAGCGGGGACACCGGGGAGCTGTTTTTT.